This TCR beta chain emerged from a study of shared clonotypes between healthy human individuals. Study at large: Donors had three CD4 naive, three CD4 memory, two CD8 naive and one CD8 memory plate apiece.

General study findings and limits: Estimated richness values were generally larger in naive subsets than in memory subsets. Generation probability values for non-shared clonotypes were lower than those for clonotypes shared by all four donors.

Original handling: With immunoSEQ giving junction-only sequences and no quality scores, filtering differed. The table came from immunoSEQ multiplex PCR; TCRdb's copy has only in-frame clones and leaves some out. The D gene and trimming were derived from the DNA, and the V and J assignments and clone size from that table. The sample shows approximately 1,500,000 clones, around 98% of them seen only once. Concerning this clone itself: Its antigen is not known.

V lost 4 bases to trimming and J lost 4 bases; unmatched junction nucleotides: 13. Per the germline V gene, CDR1 is SGDLS and CDR2 is YYNGEE. CDR3 length: 16 amino acids. The source of this sequence is a man younger than 40 in good health. The sequenced sample was naive CD4+ T cells sorted from blood. Subset meaning: CD45RA+ positively selected. The V gene is TRBV9, the J gene TRBJ2-5; 7 bases are a match to TRBD1. CDR3 nucleotide sequence: TGTGCCAGCAGCCCCCGTGGGGGACAGATTGGAGAGACCCAGTACTTC. Its translation is CASSPRGGQIGETQYF.